The rows below give T cell receptor beta chains drawn from one sample of a study of siplizumab effects on memory and regulatory T cells. The assay was immunoSEQ multiplex PCR, and TCRdb's table has in-frame clones only and misses some. The sample lists about 82,000 clones, approximately 86% occurring once. Sequences were obtained from Tregs sorted from blood. All receptors come from a human donor in good health. The CDR3 runs from the conserved cysteine through the conserved F or W. Each record gives: D gene, V gene, J gene, clone size, CDR3 DNA, CDR3 protein. D genes are given only for firm matches. Size tells how often a clone was seen (once, few, many) or the class of an expanded clone, and some rows leave it out.

-	TRBV2	TRBJ1-4	once	TGTGCCAGAGACGTGGGGGGAGGTGAAAAACTGTTTTTT	CARDVGGGEKLFF
-	TRBV27	TRBJ2-1	-	TGTGCCAGCAGTCCGCGAGGGTACGAAGGGTCCTACAATGAGCAGTTCTTC	CASSPRGYEGSYNEQFF
TRBD2	TRBV11-3	TRBJ2-3	-	TGTGCCAGCAGCCCCCGGCTAGCGGGGGGGCAAGATACGCAGTATTTT	CASSPRLAGGQDTQYF
-	TRBV18	TRBJ1-2	once	TGTGCCAGCTCACCGGCGTGGGACGCGAGCTATGGCTACACCTTC	CASSPAWDASYGYTF
TRBD1	TRBV5-4	TRBJ1-2	-	TGTGCCAGCAGCTTGGTTCGAGGGACAGGGGCTCCGTTACGCTATGGCTACACCTTC	CASSLVRGTGAPLRYGYTF
-	TRBV29-1	TRBJ1-1	-	TGCAGCGCCGGGGGTCTCTACCAGAACACTGAAGCTTTCTTT	CSAGGLYQNTEAFF
-	TRBV12-5	TRBJ1-4	-	TGTGCTAGTGGACGGGACGGTGGTAATGAAAAACTGTTTTTT	CASGRDGGNEKLFF
-	TRBV6-6	TRBJ1-2	-	TGTGCCAGCAGTACCGGGACGGGGCTCTATGGCTACACCTTC	CASSTGTGLYGYTF
-	TRBV5-1	TRBJ1-1	few	TGCGCCAGCAGCTTGGCGTCACAGTTGAACACTGAAGCTTTCTTT	CASSLASQLNTEAFF
-	TRBV6-5	TRBJ2-3	-	TGTGCCAGCAGACCCGTAGGAGATACGCAGTATTTT	CASRPVGDTQYF
-	TRBV7-3	TRBJ2-1	-	TGTGCCAGCAGCTTAGCACTTTACAATGAGCAGTTCTTC	CASSLALYNEQFF
TRBD1	TRBV7-9	TRBJ1-6	once	TGTGCCAGCAGCTACAGGGGTTATAATTCACCCCTCCACTTT	CASSYRGYNSPLHF
-	TRBV4-2	TRBJ2-5	-	TGTGCCAGCAGCCATCTGGGGCAGGGAGGAGAGACCCAGTACTTC	CASSHLGQGGETQYF
-	TRBV4-1	TRBJ2-7	-	TGCGCCAGCAGCCAAGTCGGGACGGAGATAACATACGAGCAGTACTTC	CASSQVGTEITYEQYF
TRBD2	TRBV4-1	TRBJ2-5	-	TGCGCCAGCAGCCAAGGGGGGGGAGATGGGGCGAGCAGACAGACCCAGTACTTC	CASSQGGGDGASRQTQYF
-	TRBV28	TRBJ1-4	-	TGTGCCAGCAGTCTCCCCCATGAAAAACTGTTTTTT	CASSLPHEKLFF